What follows are 27 T cell receptor beta chains derived from one specimen sequenced in a study of cytomegalovirus exposure and HLA in healthy donors. Vbeta (60) and Jbeta (13) primers were used in the PCR. Generated by immunoSEQ multiplex PCR, the TCRdb table keeps only in-frame clones and is missing some. The table has about 140,000 clones, approximately 71% seen once. The sequencing input was PBMCs. The source of these receptors is a woman between 45 and 60 years old in good health and CMV-seronegative.

Only one count was recorded for this clone. The rearrangement joins TRBV27 to TRBJ2-5, with 12 nucleotides matching TRBD2. TRBJ2-7 explains the end of the DNA better; the J call may be wrong. The V gene's germline CDR1 is MNHEY and CDR2 SMNVEV (reference sequence). The CDR3 length is 15 residues. CDR3: CASSYGLAGRYEQYF. The CDR3 DNA reads as TGTGCCAGCAGTTACGGACTAGCGGGGCGATACGAGCAGTACTTC.

This clone was seen a single time. The chain couples TRBV5-4 to TRBJ1-5; possible D gene TRBD1, 5 bases. The CDR3 is made up of 13 amino acids. Germline V gene sequence: CDR1 SGHNT, CDR2 YYREEE (reference sequence). Trimming stripped 3 bases from V and 5 bases from J, with 9 bases between. The CDR3, as DNA: TGTGCCAGCAGCTACGACAGAGATCAGCCCCAGCATTTT. Protein product: CASSYDRDQPQHF.

The genes are TRBV9 and TRBJ2-7, with 12 bases aligning to TRBD1. V was clipped by 2 bases and J by 7 bases; unmatched bases: 7. This CDR3 is built from 15 residues. From germline, CDR1 is SGDLS and CDR2 YYNGEE. CDR3 amino acids: CASSVTGTGGDEQYF. CDR3 nucleotide sequence: TGTGCCAGCAGCGTTACCGGGACAGGGGGCGATGAGCAGTACTTC.

The V gene is TRBV7-3, the J gene TRBJ2-1; 7 positions match TRBD2. The ends lost 10 bases at V and 6 bases at J; junction bases unmatched: 12. In germline, CDR1 is SGHTA, CDR2 FQGTGA. This CDR3 spans 14 amino acids. In DNA form, the CDR3 reads TGTGCCACTGCCACGGGGGGAGGGTCCAATGAGCAGTTCTTC. It encodes CATATGGGSNEQFF.

This clone was recorded only once. This chain links TRBV5-1 with TRBJ1-2; TRBD1 matches at 8 bases. The CDR3 sequence is 15 residues long. The junction had 8 bases not matched to a gene; V was cut back by 0 bases and J by 7 bases. Germline CDR1 is SGHRS and CDR2 is YFSETQ. CDR3 coding DNA: TGCGCCAGCAGCTTGGAAACAGGGGGTCTGGGTGGCTACACCTTC. Residues: CASSLETGGLGGYTF.

The chain uses TRBV15 and TRBJ1-1; D ambiguous. V was pared by 0 bases and J by 4 bases, with 12 bases between. Per germline, CDR1 LNHNV and CDR2 YYDKDF (reference sequence). The CDR3 length is 15 residues. The CDR3 DNA follows: TGTGCCACCAGCAGAGAGCCAGGAGGTGTCACTGAAGCTTTCTTT. It codes for CATSREPGGVTEAFF.

The genes are TRBV2 and TRBJ2-3, with 7 bases that match TRBD1. The V and J ends lost 6 bases and 4 bases, in that order; junction bases with no gene match: 7. There are 14 residues in the CDR3. CDR1 and CDR2 from the germline V gene are SNHLY and FYNNEI. The CDR3: CASSIRQGPDTQYF. For the CDR3, the DNA is TGTGCCAGCAGCATCCGACAGGGCCCAGATACGCAGTATTTT.

J is TRBJ2-6 and V is TRBV19; TRBD2 is a possible D gene (6 bases). The CDR3 extends over 17 amino acids. The V gene lost 4 bases and the J gene lost 0 bases, with 13 bases spanning the gap. CDR1 LNHDA and CDR2 SQIVND come from the germline V gene (reference sequence). CDR3 bases: TGTGCCAGTAGTACGGGGGTGGCGTTCTCTGGGGCCAACGTCCTGACTTTC. This sequence encodes CASSTGVAFSGANVLTF.

This chain joins TRBV11-2 and TRBJ1-5, with D possibly matching TRBD1 (5 bases). The CDR3 is made up of 15 amino acids. Trimming removed 8 bases at V and 3 bases at J, with 17 bases between. Germline V gives CDR1 SGHAT, CDR2 FQNNGV. The CDR3 loop reads CASSVGGRDNQPQHF. In nucleotides, the CDR3 is TGTGCCAGCTCCGTGGGGGGAAGAGACAATCAGCCCCAGCATTTT.

The chain uses TRBV2 and TRBJ2-6; 8 nucleotides match TRBD1. Germline V gene lookup returns CDR1 SNHLY and CDR2 FYNNEI. Trimming cost V 7 bases and J 4 bases; bases outside gene matches: 3. The CDR3 length is 14 residues. The chain's CDR3 is CASIRGLGANVLTF. The CDR3 DNA reads as TGTGCCAGCATCAGGGGGCTCGGGGCCAACGTCCTGACTTTC.

In this sample, this clone turned up a few times. The CDR3 is CASRGQYREYF. Here the CDR3 DNA reads TGTGCCAGCAGAGGGCAATACAGGGAGTATTTT. The chain is built from TRBV2 and TRBJ2-3, with D maybe TRBD1 (6 bases). The length of the CDR3 is 11 residues. Germline V gives CDR1 SNHLY, CDR2 FYNNEI. Trimming stripped 6 bases from V and 13 bases from J, with 14 bases between.

The J gene is TRBJ2-1, the V gene TRBV15, with 7 nucleotides matching TRBD2. The CDR3 is made up of 17 amino acids. With 0 bases clipped from V and 0 bases from J, the junction kept 5 bases outside the gene matches. CDR1 is LNHNV, CDR2 YYDKDF, per germline (reference sequence). CDR3 sequence: CATSRDGEGVSYNEQFF. DNA for the CDR3: TGTGCCACCAGCAGAGATGGGGAGGGTGTCTCCTACAATGAGCAGTTCTTC.

The chain carries TRBV28 and TRBJ1-6; D possibly corresponds to TRBD1 (6 bases). CDR1 is MDHEN and CDR2 is SYDVKM in the germline V gene. This CDR3 has 15 amino acids. Trimming left V 7 bases short and J 7 bases short, with 17 bases between. CDR3 region: CASTLRGARNSPLHF. The CDR3 nucleotides read TGTGCCAGCACCCTACGGGGGGCCCGAAATTCACCCCTCCACTTT.

CDR3 in DNA: TGTGCCAGCAGTTCCCCGGGACAGGGGAGGTATGAGCAGTTCTTC. Translated: CASSSPGQGRYEQFF. The chain uses TRBV28 and TRBJ2-1, with 10 bases identical to TRBD1. Germline V gene sequence: CDR1 MDHEN, CDR2 SYDVKM. After removal of 4 bases from V and 8 bases from J, the junction contained 8 bases not matched to a gene. The CDR3 extends over 15 amino acids.

The rearrangement joins TRBV28 to TRBJ2-7, with 7 bases fitting TRBD2. The germline V gene has CDR1 MDHEN and CDR2 SYDVKM. V gave up 8 bases and J gave up 3 bases; unmatched junction bases: 13. This CDR3 comprises 15 residues. The CDR3 reads CASANPSGEIYEQYF. The CDR3 DNA follows: TGTGCCAGCGCCAATCCAAGCGGGGAAATCTACGAGCAGTACTTC.

This clone was found a few times. The rearrangement links TRBV7-8 to TRBJ1-4; a weak D match, TRBD1 (6 bases). CDR3 length: 14 residues. CDR1 SGHVS and CDR2 FQNEAQ come from the germline V gene. V lost 5 bases, J lost 4 bases, and 11 bases lay in between. The CDR3: CASSRDRNNEKLFF. CDR3 nucleotides: TGTGCCAGCAGCAGAGACAGGAATAATGAAAAACTGTTTTTT.

The gene calls are TRBV2 and TRBJ2-1, with D tentatively TRBD2 (6 bases). Looked up from germline, CDR1 is SNHLY and CDR2 is FYNNEI. V was shortened by 8 bases and J by 0 bases, with 17 bases between the two germline ends. The CDR3 totals 16 residues. The DNA for the CDR3 is TGTGCCAGCCGTTGGACTTCCGGGAGCTCCTACAATGAGCAGTTCTTC. It translates to CASRWTSGSSYNEQFF.

The count of this clone is one. The rearrangement joins TRBV7-2 to TRBJ2-7, with D hard to call. Germline V gene sequence: CDR1 SGHTA, CDR2 FQGNSA. This CDR3 has 15 residues. Trimming removed 1 base from V and 5 bases from J, with 15 bases in between. CDR3 sequence: CASSLVLVPGNEQYF. CDR3 in DNA: TGTGCCAGCAGCTTAGTTCTCGTGCCCGGTAACGAGCAGTACTTC.

This chain uses TRBV11-2 with TRBJ1-2, with TRBD1 matching over 7 bases. Per germline, CDR1 SGHAT and CDR2 FQNNGV. V lost 4 bases and J lost 2; bases outside the gene matches: 13. This CDR3 has 17 residues. The CDR3 here is CASSSRGTGAGNYGYTF. The CDR3 nucleotides are TGTGCCAGCAGCTCCAGGGGAACAGGGGCGGGGAACTATGGCTACACCTTC.

The V and J genes are TRBV7-6 and TRBJ2-1; 10 bases align to TRBD2. This CDR3 comprises 15 residues. Germline loops: CDR1 SGHVS, CDR2 FNYEAQ. V lost 2 bases, J lost 6 bases, and 4 bases stayed unmatched. As DNA, the CDR3 is TGTGCCAGCAGCTTACTAGCGGGGGTTGGCAATGAGCAGTTCTTC. Its translation is CASSLLAGVGNEQFF.

This clone was seen only once. The J gene is TRBJ1-1, the V gene TRBV7-9; 7 nucleotides match TRBD1. Unmatched junction bases numbered 9, after V lost 6 bases and J lost 5 bases. The CDR3 has 14 residues. Germline V gene data show CDR1 as SEHNR and CDR2 as FQNEAQ (reference sequence). This CDR3 reads CASRATGANTEAFF. CDR3 nucleotides: TGTGCCAGCAGAGCCACAGGGGCCAATACTGAAGCTTTCTTT. The entire variable domain, with the rest obtained from reference TRBV7-9 and TRBJ1-1, is as follows: DTGVSQNPRHKITKRGQNVTFRCDPISEHNRLYWYRQTLGQGPEFLTYFQNEAQLEKSRLLSDRFSAERPKGSFSTLEIQRTEQGDSAMYLCASRATGANTEAFFGQGTRLTVV.

Only a few counts were recorded for this clone. This chain uses TRBV15 with TRBJ2-7; 9 positions agree with TRBD1. This CDR3 comprises 17 residues. Germline-derived CDR1 and CDR2 are LNHNV and YYDKDF (reference sequence). V was pared by 4 bases and J by 5 bases, with 15 bases of the junction left unmatched. This CDR3 is CATSIDQLGQGADEQYF. CDR3 bases: TGTGCCACCAGCATCGATCAACTGGGACAGGGTGCCGACGAGCAGTACTTC.

This chain connects TRBV5-1 to TRBJ1-3, with D possibly being TRBD1 (5 bases). The CDR3 spans 14 residues. Germline CDR1 reads SGHRS; CDR2 reads YFSETQ. Trimming took 3 bases from V and 0 from J, leaving 7 bases between them. CDR3 in DNA: TGCGCCAGCAGCTCTGACAGCTCTGGAAACACCATATATTTT. Its protein product is CASSSDSSGNTIYF.

V and J are TRBV20-1 and TRBJ1-2, with D tentatively TRBD1 (5 bases). CDR3 length equals 11 residues. The V and J ends lost 4 bases and 4 bases respectively, with 7 bases between them. CDR1 and CDR2 (germline): DFQATT, SNEGSKA (reference sequence). The CDR3 region is CSATDSYGYTF. For the CDR3, the DNA is TGCAGTGCTACTGACAGCTATGGCTACACCTTC.

This clone was seen once. The chain carries TRBV27 and TRBJ1-2; D is possibly TRBD1 (5 bases). CDR3 size: 14 residues. Per germline, CDR1 MNHEY and CDR2 SMNVEV (reference sequence). V was trimmed by 0 bases and J by 7 bases, leaving 12 bases between them. The CDR3 nucleotides read TGTGCCAGCAGTTTATCAGTCCAGGGCGCTGGCTACACCTTC. Translating gives CASSLSVQGAGYTF.

This clone was recorded a few times. The V gene is TRBV6-1, the J gene TRBJ1-1, with D tentatively TRBD1 (6 bases). The ends were cut back, 4 bases at V and 5 bases at J, with 11 bases in the middle. This CDR3 contains 13 residues. In germline, CDR1 is MNHNS, CDR2 SASEGT. DNA of the CDR3: TGTGCCAGCAGTGCCAGGGGTCGGACTGAAGCTTTCTTT. Encoded protein: CASSARGRTEAFF.

The V and J genes are TRBV30 and TRBJ2-5, with 7 bases lining up with TRBD2. The germline V gene encodes CDR1 GTSNPN and CDR2 SVGIG (reference sequence). CDR3 size: 15 residues. Trimming took 0 bases from V and 2 from J; bases not matched to a gene: 6. This chain's CDR3 is CAWSVPRGGQETQYF. For the CDR3, the DNA is TGTGCCTGGAGTGTACCGAGGGGAGGGCAAGAGACCCAGTACTTC.